The next 24 T cell receptor beta chains were all read from a single sample in a study of Ad26.COV2.S vaccination and SARS-CoV-2 variants (dated by TCRdb to the early 2020s). The treatment or condition label of this sample denotes: some 19 received Ad26.COV2.S at low or high dose, single or two shots; 5 received placebo; per-sample allocation not given. For vaccine and placebo recipients, repertoires were sequenced using samples collected on day 63 after the first injection. Library preparation was by the immunoSEQ multiplex PCR assay. TCRdb took over this immuneACCESS table, retaining in-frame rearrangements with V and J assigned. Such tables are incomplete; in checked studies, under half of the missing clones stem from an unresolved V gene, and the remainder is unexplained. Present in this sample are some 300,000 clones, about 86% of which were seen just once. The ten largest clones take up approximately 1.9% of the sample.

Source: peripheral blood, taken in a trial of Ad26.COV2.S vaccine versus placebo. These receptors were collected from a person aged 18-60 years who received the Ad26.COV2.S COVID-19 vaccine or a placebo.

V and J are TRBV7-9 and TRBJ1-2; TRBD1 matches 7 bases. Losses at the gene ends were 6 bases for V and 5 bases for J; bases not matched to a gene: 6. Germline values: CDR1 SEHNR, CDR2 FQNEAQ (reference sequence). This CDR3 is built from 13 residues. The CDR3 is CASRAGTAYGYTF. For the CDR3, the DNA is TGTGCCAGCAGGGCCGGGACAGCGTATGGCTACACCTTC. Supplemented by reference TRBV7-9 and TRBJ1-2, the full variable domain reads DTGVSQNPRHKITKRGQNVTFRCDPISEHNRLYWYRQTLGQGPEFLTYFQNEAQLEKSRLLSDRFSAERPKGSFSTLEIQRTEQGDSAMYLCASRAGTAYGYTFGSGTRLTVV.

A note on this clone: The same CDR3 can be traced to other DNA sequences in this sample. This rearrangement joins TRBV7-9 to TRBJ1-3; D gene uncertain. Germline V CDR1 and CDR2: SEHNR, FQNEAQ (reference sequence). The CDR3 consists of 15 residues. Trimming pared 3 bases from V and 0 bases from J, leaving 9 bases between. The CDR3 nucleotides are TGTGCCAGCAGCTTGGCTGGATCCTCTGGAAACACCATATATTTT. It is translated as CASSLAGSSGNTIYF.

V is TRBV7-2 and J is TRBJ2-3; TRBD2 aligns across 8 bases. CDR3 length: 17 amino acids. The junction had 10 bases not matched to a gene; V was cut back by 2 bases and J by 3 bases. Germline CDR1 and CDR2: SGHTA and FQGNSA. CDR3 region: CASSLLAAGGRTDTQYF. In DNA form, the CDR3 reads TGTGCCAGCAGCTTATTAGCCGCGGGGGGTAGGACAGATACGCAGTATTTT.

V is TRBV6-2 or TRBV6-3 and J is TRBJ1-1; 8 bases fit TRBD1. The germline V gene encodes CDR1 MNHEY and CDR2 SVGEGT. The trim removed 0 bases at V and 9 bases at J, leaving 9 bases unmatched. The CDR3 is 15 residues long. CDR3 sequence (DNA): TGTGCCAGCAGTTACTCCGGACAGGGCAGGTCCCAAGCTTTCTTT. It yields the protein CASSYSGQGRSQAFF.

V is TRBV3-1 (or the pseudogene TRBV3-2) and J is TRBJ1-2; TRBD1 matches 9 bases. Germline V gene sequence: CDR1 LGHDT, CDR2 YNNKEL (reference sequence). The trim removed 7 bases at V and 8 bases at J, leaving 11 bases unmatched. The CDR3 has 14 residues. The CDR3 region has the DNA TGTGCCAGCACCGTAACCGGACAGGGGAGAGGCTACACCTTC. It is translated as CASTVTGQGRGYTF.

The chain has TRBV12-2 and TRBJ1-6; the D segment call TRBD1 is taken from the table without a DNA check. TRBV12-2 counts as a pseudogene. The CDR3 has 15 residues. The CDR3 coding sequence is TGTGCAAGTCGCTTATTGCAGGGCAAGAATTCACCCCTCCACTTT. Its translation: CASRLLQGKNSPLHF.

The J gene is TRBJ2-1, the V gene TRBV7-2, with D hard to call. Between the trimmed V and J ends, which lost 4 bases and 2 bases, there was a span of 9 bases. The CDR3 sequence is 14 residues long. Germline V lookup: CDR1 SGHTA, CDR2 FQGNSA. The chain's CDR3 is CASSSRRTYNEQFF. DNA of the CDR3: TGTGCCAGCAGCTCCCGACGGACCTACAATGAGCAGTTCTTC.

CDR3 in DNA: TGTGCCAGCTCACCAACAGTTGAGGTCCATCCATATTTT. It is translated as CASSPTVEVHPYF. This sequence joins TRBV18 and TRBJ1-3; D ambiguous. The CDR3 contains 13 residues. The V and J ends lost 2 bases and 15 bases respectively, with 17 bases between them. From germline, CDR1 is KGHSH and CDR2 LQKENI.

The gene calls are TRBV27 and TRBJ2-7; D gene unclear. CDR3 length equals 15 residues. CDR1 is MNHEY and CDR2 is SMNVEV in the germline V gene (reference sequence). V lost 4 bases and J lost 1, with 14 bases in between. As DNA, the CDR3 is TGTGCCAGCAGTTCCCCGGCCGCACGGTCCTACGAGCAGTACTTC. It encodes CASSSPAARSYEQYF.

This chain links TRBV9 with TRBJ2-3; tentatively, D is TRBD1 (7 bases). The CDR3 loop spans 17 amino acids. V was trimmed by 4 bases and J by 6 bases, leaving 24 bases between them. Germline CDR1 and CDR2: SGDLS and YYNGEE. The CDR3 DNA is TGTGCCAGCAGCATAAGAGGGGACAGAAGGGGGGTCGATACGCAGTATTTT. It encodes CASSIRGDRRGVDTQYF. Drawing the rest from reference TRBV9 and TRBJ2-3, the complete variable domain is DSGVTQTPKHLITATGQRVTLRCSPRSGDLSVYWYQQSLDQGLQFLIQYYNGEERAKGNILERFSAQQFPDLHSELNLSSLELGDSALYFCASSIRGDRRGVDTQYFGPGTRLTVL.

This clone was seen a few times. The J gene is TRBJ1-1, the V gene TRBV2; unclear D gene. Germline V gene data show CDR1 as SNHLY and CDR2 as FYNNEI. This CDR3 is 12 amino acids long. V lost 0 bases and J 7 bases, leaving 6 bases between the germline ends. The CDR3, as DNA: TGTGCCAGCAGTGAAGCTGGGTTTGAAGCTTTCTTT. Translating it yields CASSEAGFEAFF.

V usage is TRBV9 and J usage is TRBJ1-2; no reliable D call. Germline V lookup: CDR1 SGDLS, CDR2 YYNGEE. Trimming left V 0 bases short and J 8 bases short, with 20 bases between. CDR3 size: 16 residues. The CDR3 sequence is CASSVDVINPPAGYTF. In nucleotides, the CDR3 is TGTGCCAGCAGCGTAGATGTCATCAATCCTCCCGCAGGCTACACCTTC.

This clone was observed once. The rearrangement uses TRBV7-2 and TRBJ2-3; D perhaps matches TRBD2 (7 bases). The V end was cut by 3 bases, the J end by 3 bases, with 19 bases between. Germline CDR1 and CDR2: SGHTA and FQGNSA. The CDR3 has 17 residues. The CDR3 region has the DNA TGTGCCAGCAGCTTTGGGTCGGGGGGCCAGGGAACAGATACGCAGTATTTT. Amino acid sequence: CASSFGSGGQGTDTQYF.

This clone was seen a single time. J is TRBJ1-1 and V is TRBV7-9, with 10 positions matching TRBD1. V gave up 4 bases and J gave up 0 bases; unmatched junction bases: 5. There are 16 residues in the CDR3. CDR1 SEHNR and CDR2 FQNEAQ come from the germline V gene (reference sequence). The CDR3 nucleotides are TGTGCCAGCAGCTCGGGGGACAGGGGAATGAACACTGAAGCTTTCTTT. It specifies CASSSGDRGMNTEAFF. Using reference TRBV7-9 and TRBJ1-1 for the parts outside the CDR3, the full variable domain is DTGVSQNPRHKITKRGQNVTFRCDPISEHNRLYWYRQTLGQGPEFLTYFQNEAQLEKSRLLSDRFSAERPKGSFSTLEIQRTEQGDSAMYLCASSSGDRGMNTEAFFGQGTRLTVV.

This chain joins TRBV7-9 and TRBJ2-1; 9 bases agree with TRBD2. The germline CDR1 and CDR2 sequences are SEHNR and FQNEAQ (reference sequence). This CDR3 contains 16 residues. Trimming at V came to 7 bases and at J to 5 bases, leaving 12 bases not matched to a gene. CDR3 in amino acids: CASTPGDSSGNNEQFF. The CDR3 nucleotides are TGTGCCAGCACCCCCGGCGATTCTAGCGGGAACAATGAGCAGTTCTTC.

By sample share, this clone is medium-sized (0.01 to 0.1%). The rearrangement links TRBV6-5 to TRBJ1-2; D may be TRBD1 (6 bases). The CDR3 is 14 residues long. CDR1 is MNHEY and CDR2 is SVGAGI in the germline V gene. The ends were cut back, 6 bases at V and 4 bases at J, with 15 bases in the middle. This CDR3 reads CASSTGGGSYGYTF. The DNA for the CDR3 is TGTGCCAGCAGCACAGGAGGGGGGTCCTATGGCTACACCTTC.

Notes on this clone: The same CDR3 arises from other DNA sequences in this sample as well. The chain carries TRBV3-1 (or the pseudogene TRBV3-2) and TRBJ2-6; D is undetermined. Between the trimmed V and J ends, which lost 0 bases and 4 bases, there was a span of 7 bases. This CDR3 is built from 15 residues. Per germline, CDR1 LGHDT and CDR2 YNNKEL (reference sequence). The DNA of the CDR3 is TGTGCCAGCAGCCAAGACCCTTCCGGGGCCAACGTCCTGACTTTC. Its translation is CASSQDPSGANVLTF.

The chain carries TRBV7-2 and TRBJ2-4; maybe TRBD1 (5 bases). The CDR3 sequence is 13 residues long. The V gene lost 5 bases and the J gene lost 9 bases, with 14 bases spanning the gap. Germline values: CDR1 SGHTA, CDR2 FQGNSA. CDR3 loop: CASSQGGRVIQYF. CDR3 DNA sequence: TGTGCCAGCAGCCAGGGCGGACGGGTCATTCAGTACTTC.

V gene TRBV5-4 combines with J gene TRBJ2-5; no clear D gene. The length of the CDR3 is 14 residues. V lost 2 bases, J lost 1 base, and 9 bases lay in between. The germline gives CDR1 SGHNT, CDR2 YYREEE (reference sequence). CDR3 DNA: TGTGCCAGCAGCTTAAGTCACACCCAAGAGACCCAGTACTTC. Its translation is CASSLSHTQETQYF.

The J gene is TRBJ2-7, the V gene TRBV5-6; D is unresolved. Between the trimmed V and J ends, which lost 3 bases and 5 bases, there was a span of 12 bases. The CDR3 covers 13 residues. The V gene's germline CDR1 is SGHDT and CDR2 YYEEEE. CDR3 bases: TGTGCCAGCAGCTCCCTTTTTCTGGACGAGCAGTACTTC. Translation: CASSSLFLDEQYF.

This chain uses TRBV10-3 with TRBJ1-2, with D possibly matching TRBD1 (6 bases). V lost 3 bases, J lost 3 bases, and 11 bases lay in between. Per the germline V gene, CDR1 is ENHRY and CDR2 is SYGVKD. The CDR3 is made up of 14 amino acids. CDR3: CAISEVDRDYGYTF. DNA for the CDR3: TGTGCCATCAGTGAAGTGGACAGAGACTATGGCTACACCTTC.

The chain carries TRBV7-8 and TRBJ2-1; no clear D gene. The germline V gene encodes CDR1 SGHVS and CDR2 FQNEAQ. The V end was cut by 2 bases, the J end by 7 bases, with 12 bases between. The CDR3 has 14 residues. The CDR3 reads CASSLTVFGNEQFF. The DNA for the CDR3 is TGTGCCAGCAGCTTAACCGTTTTTGGGAATGAGCAGTTCTTC. The whole variable domain, remainder taken from reference TRBV7-8 and TRBJ2-1, is GAGVSQSPRYKVAKRGQDVALRCDPISGHVSLFWYQQALGQGPEFLTYFQNEAQLDKSGLPSDRFFAERPEGSVSTLKIQRTQQEDSAVYLCASSLTVFGNEQFFGPGTRLTVL.

The chain couples TRBV9 to TRBJ1-4, with D unresolved. V was clipped by 5 bases and J by 8 bases, with 19 bases between them. Germline CDR1 and CDR2: SGDLS and YYNGEE. This CDR3 contains 15 residues. CDR3: CASSLSTRAWEKLFF. The CDR3 coding sequence is TGTGCCAGCAGTCTAAGCACACGAGCTTGGGAAAAACTGTTTTTT.

V usage is TRBV7-2 and J usage is TRBJ1-2; 7 bases fit TRBD1. This CDR3 spans 15 amino acids. With 3 bases clipped from V and 8 bases from J, the junction kept 12 bases outside the gene matches. Per the germline V gene, CDR1 is SGHTA and CDR2 is FQGNSA. The CDR3 nucleotides are TGTGCCAGCAGCTTCTCCACGGGGGACAGCCCGGGCTACACCTTC. Amino acids: CASSFSTGDSPGYTF.